This T cell receptor (beta chain) was found in a study of blood T cell repertoires in COVID-19 (dated by TCRdb to 2020 to 2022). Concerning the study at large: The collaborator samples originated in the United States, Italy and Spain and spanned the acute and convalescent phases of COVID-19. The material from the prospective study consisted of cDNA or gDNA derived from T cells, B-cell-depleted T cells, or PBMCs. Subjects who had been exposed to COVID-19, were actively infected with it, or had recovered from it provided the deeply sampled blood TCRbeta repertoires that made up the dataset. The repertoires were released in a freely available public database meant as a resource for research on the immune response to SARS-CoV-2. Samples were obtained from the ongoing ImmuneRACE study (first 160 participants) and from some 1,200 subjects provided by 6 global collaborators. Nearly every sample came with metadata listing a de-identified subject ID, COVID-19 status, age in years and sex. Where available, HLA class I and class II types were obtained from metadata supplied by the sample provider rather than from assay-based typing. Study-wide findings and limitations: How much clinical and demographic metadata was included differed by source and by participant, and the metadata was provided uncurated.

Regarding this clone: The antigen it binds to is not known. No quality values exist for individual bases; no much larger clone is one base distant.

CDR1 and CDR2, looked up from the germline V gene (reference sequence), are LGHDT and YNNKEL. Trimming costs V 3 bases and J 10 bases, and their ends lie 21 bases apart. From the cysteine up to the phenylalanine, the CDR3 has a length of 16 residues. Left in the record is the CDR3 DNA by itself, 48 bases read in frame from the first base. Collaborating institutions collected whole blood in K2EDTA tubes following their own protocols. For TCRbeta analysis, collaborators shipped samples in one of three forms: frozen whole blood, isolated PBMCs, or DNA extracted from either of those sample types. The immunoSEQ Assay, a bias-controlled multiplex PCR, was used to amplify TCRbeta CDR3 regions from genomic DNA. The paper's processing steps were these. The number of nucleated cells in each sample was estimated by amplification of reference gene primers within the assay. To quantify the absolute abundance of each unique TCRbeta CDR3 rearrangement, sequence reads were collapsed and filtered. For each sample, productive Simpson clonality was calculated by taking the square root of Simpson's diversity index across productive rearrangements. TCRdb retrieved this table from immuneACCESS and kept in-frame rearrangements only. Not all clones are present; in checked studies, unresolved V genes account for under half, and no reason is known for the remainder. The D gene and trimming were derived from the DNA, and the V and J assignments and clone size from that table. This sample lists 89,000 or so clones; about 85% were detected once. Around 38% of the sample comes from the top ten.

This clonotype originated in an elderly man with acute or convalescent COVID-19. The material sequenced was peripheral blood. In this chain, TRBV3-1 (or the pseudogene TRBV3-2) is recombined with TRBJ1-4, and perhaps TRBD1 as D gene, on 6 matching bases. CDR3 sequence: CASSQVTGPAGGKLFF. The DNA sequence is as follows: TGTGCCAGCAGCCAGGTTACAGGGCCTGCTGGTGGAAAACTGTTTTTT.